The 8 T cell receptor beta chains in this list originate from one sample, sequenced in a study of blood T cell repertoires in COVID-19. The assay was immunoSEQ multiplex PCR, and TCRdb's table has in-frame clones only and misses some. The table records some 170,000 clones, 70% to 85% of them present only once. Specimen: PBMCs or T cells enriched from blood (not recorded which). Source of these receptors: a man aged 50 to 60 who had recovered from COVID-19.

The J gene is TRBJ1-2, the V gene TRBV11-2; D is perhaps TRBD1 (5 bases). The CDR3 contains 14 residues. V lost 1 base to trimming and J lost 7 bases, with 13 bases between them. The germline gives CDR1 SGHAT, CDR2 FQNNGV. The CDR3 coding sequence is TGTGCCAGCAGCTTAGTAGCAGGGCTGCGTGGCTACACCTTC. It translates to CASSLVAGLRGYTF.

The rearrangement links TRBV5-8 to TRBJ1-5; the D is unclear. Trimming shortened V by 0 bases and J by 0 bases, and 7 bases separated the two germline ends. This CDR3 spans 15 amino acids. Per the germline V gene, CDR1 is SGHTS and CDR2 is YDEGEE. The CDR3 bases are TGTGCCAGCAGCTTGGAACAACCTAGCAATCAGCCCCAGCATTTT. Its translation: CASSLEQPSNQPQHF.

This sequence joins TRBV6-5 and TRBJ1-6; a possible D gene is TRBD1 (6 bases). The CDR3 has 15 amino acids. Deletions cut 5 bases from V and 5 bases from J, with 13 bases between. The germline gives CDR1 MNHEY, CDR2 SVGAGI. The CDR3: CASSLEGGNNSPLHF. CDR3 in DNA: TGTGCCAGCAGTCTCGAAGGGGGTAATAATTCACCCCTCCACTTT.

The chain couples TRBV7-8 to TRBJ1-1, with 10 bases matching TRBD1. V shed 4 bases and J 1 base; nucleotides not matched to a gene: 6. The length of the CDR3 is 16 residues. Germline CDR1 SGHVS, CDR2 FQNEAQ. The CDR3 nucleotides read TGTGCCAGCAGCTCATTGGACAGGGGGACGAACACTGAAGCTTTCTTT. Translated: CASSSLDRGTNTEAFF.

In the case of this clone: Other DNA sequences in the sample encode the same CDR3. This chain links TRBV6-4 with TRBJ2-3; possible D gene TRBD2, 7 bases. Trimming pared 0 bases from V and 2 bases from J, leaving 9 bases between. Germline V gives CDR1 MRHNA, CDR2 SNTAGT. The CDR3 spans 15 residues. Written as DNA, the CDR3 is TGTGCCAGCAGTGACTCGGGGGGGGCCACAGATACGCAGTATTTT. It translates to CASSDSGGATDTQYF.

This rearrangement joins TRBV30 to TRBJ1-3; D is undetermined. Germline CDR1 and CDR2: GTSNPN and SVGIG (reference sequence). The V end was cut by 0 bases, the J end by 0 bases, with 6 bases between. CDR3 length: 14 residues. The CDR3 sequence: CAWSVDFSGNTIYF. CDR3 sequence (DNA): TGTGCCTGGAGTGTGGACTTCTCTGGAAACACCATATATTTT.

The rearrangement uses TRBV12-3 or TRBV12-4 and TRBJ2-7, with D perhaps matching TRBD1 (5 bases). The CDR3 totals 13 residues. Trimming stripped 2 bases from V and 6 bases from J, with 11 bases between. The CDR3 loop reads CASSLQGRGEQYF. In DNA form, the CDR3 reads TGTGCCAGCAGTTTACAGGGAAGGGGCGAGCAGTACTTC.

V gene TRBV19 combines with J gene TRBJ2-3; 10 nucleotides line up with TRBD1. Per germline, CDR1 LNHDA and CDR2 SQIVND (reference sequence). V gave up 6 bases and J gave up 2 bases; unmatched junction bases: 5. The CDR3 extends over 15 amino acids. The CDR3 protein is CASSRQGAYTDTQYF. CDR3 DNA: TGTGCCAGTAGCAGACAGGGGGCTTACACAGATACGCAGTATTTT.